This TCR beta chain emerged from a study of post-analysis software for immune sequencing data. General observations from the study: TRBV5-6, TRBV5-1 and TRBV20-1 were among several TRBV segments more frequent in patients than controls.

As regards this clonotype: The antigen is unknown.

This CDR3 is built from 14 residues. V lost 3 bases and J 6 bases, leaving 12 bases between the germline ends. Prepared TCR beta cDNA libraries contained unique molecular identifiers. Each CDR3 protein gets one entry after TCRdb re-called the PCR reads with MiXCR. The repertoire consists of under 900,000 distinct CDR3 sequences, with about 53% occurring once and the leading ten covering 4.6%. This receptor was identified in a girl under 18 with multiple sclerosis. Sequencing was done on a sample of blood. The rearrangement links TRBV12-3 or TRBV12-4 to TRBJ1-5; tentatively, D is TRBD1 (5 bases). The CDR3 nucleotides read TGTGCCAGCAGTTTGCATTTGGGGGGTCAGCCCCAGCATTTT. It codes for CASSLHLGGQPQHF.